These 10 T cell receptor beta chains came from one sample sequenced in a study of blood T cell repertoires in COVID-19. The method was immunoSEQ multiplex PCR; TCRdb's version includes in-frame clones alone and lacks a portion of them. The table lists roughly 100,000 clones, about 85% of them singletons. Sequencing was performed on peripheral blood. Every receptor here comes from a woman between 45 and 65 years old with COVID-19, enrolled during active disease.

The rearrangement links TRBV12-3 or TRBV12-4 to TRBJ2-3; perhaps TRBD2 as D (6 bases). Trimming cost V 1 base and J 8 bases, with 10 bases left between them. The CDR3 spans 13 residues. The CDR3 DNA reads TGTGCCAGCAGTTTAGGGGGGGTAGGTACGCAGTATTTT. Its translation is CASSLGGVGTQYF.

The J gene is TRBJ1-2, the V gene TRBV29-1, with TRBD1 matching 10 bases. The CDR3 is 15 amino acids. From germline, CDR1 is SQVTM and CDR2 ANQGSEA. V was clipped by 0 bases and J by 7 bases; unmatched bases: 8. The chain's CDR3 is CSVEDRDRGTFGYTF. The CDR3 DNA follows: TGCAGCGTTGAAGATCGGGACAGGGGAACCTTTGGCTACACCTTC.

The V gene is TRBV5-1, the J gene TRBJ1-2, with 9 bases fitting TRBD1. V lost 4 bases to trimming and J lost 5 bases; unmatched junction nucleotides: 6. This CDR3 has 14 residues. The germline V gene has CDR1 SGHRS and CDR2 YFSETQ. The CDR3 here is CASSDRDRDYGYTF. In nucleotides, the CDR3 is TGCGCCAGCAGCGACCGGGACAGGGATTATGGCTACACCTTC. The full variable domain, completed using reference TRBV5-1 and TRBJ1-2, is KAGVTQTPRYLIKTRGQQVTLSCSPISGHRSVSWYQQTPGQGLQFLFEYFSETQRNKGNFPGRFSGRQFSNSRSEMNVSTLELGDSALYLCASSDRDRDYGYTFGSGTRLTVV.

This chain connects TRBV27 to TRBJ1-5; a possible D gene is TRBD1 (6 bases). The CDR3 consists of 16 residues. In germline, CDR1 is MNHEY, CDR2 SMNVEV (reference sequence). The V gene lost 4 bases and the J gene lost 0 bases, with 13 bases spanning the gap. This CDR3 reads CASSSDSDDSNQPQHF. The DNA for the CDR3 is TGTGCCAGCAGTTCGGACAGCGATGATAGCAATCAGCCCCAGCATTTT.

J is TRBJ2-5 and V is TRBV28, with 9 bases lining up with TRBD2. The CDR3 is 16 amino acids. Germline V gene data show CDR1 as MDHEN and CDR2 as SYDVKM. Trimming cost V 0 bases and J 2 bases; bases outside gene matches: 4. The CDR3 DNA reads TGTGCCAGCAGTTTATGGGTAGCGGGGGCACAAGAGACCCAGTACTTC. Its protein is CASSLWVAGAQETQYF. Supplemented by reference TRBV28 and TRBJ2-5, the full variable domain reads DVKVTQSSRYLVKRTGEKVFLECVQDMDHENMFWYRQDPGLGLRLIYFSYDVKMKEKGDIPEGYSVSREKKERFSLILESASTNQTSMYLCASSLWVAGAQETQYFGPGTRLLVL.

CDR3: CASSLKTGSGETQYF. CDR3 in DNA: TGTGCCAGCAGCTTGAAGACAGGGTCGGGAGAGACCCAGTACTTC. This chain links TRBV5-4 with TRBJ2-5; TRBD1 agrees at 7 bases. The CDR3 length is 15 residues. V lost 1 base and J lost 4; bases outside the gene matches: 7. Germline CDR1 reads SGHNT; CDR2 reads YYREEE (reference sequence).

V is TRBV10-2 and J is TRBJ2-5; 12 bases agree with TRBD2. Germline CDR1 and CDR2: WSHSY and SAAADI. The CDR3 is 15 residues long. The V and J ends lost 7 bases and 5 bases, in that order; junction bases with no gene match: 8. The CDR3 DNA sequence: TGCGCCAGCAATCCTAGCGGGGGGGCCGGGGAGACCCAGTACTTC. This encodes CASNPSGGAGETQYF.

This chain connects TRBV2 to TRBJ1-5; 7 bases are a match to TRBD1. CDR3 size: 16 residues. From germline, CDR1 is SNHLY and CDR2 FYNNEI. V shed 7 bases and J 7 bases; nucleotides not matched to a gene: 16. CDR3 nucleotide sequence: TGTGCCAGCACTAAGGCTCAGACAGGGACAGAACAGCCCCAGCATTTT. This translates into CASTKAQTGTEQPQHF.

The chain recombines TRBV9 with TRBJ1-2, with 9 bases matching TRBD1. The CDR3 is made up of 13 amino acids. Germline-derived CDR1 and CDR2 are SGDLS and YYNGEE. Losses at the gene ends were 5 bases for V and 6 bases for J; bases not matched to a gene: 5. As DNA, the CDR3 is TGTGCCAGCAGTCCGGGACAGGGAAATGGCTACACCTTC. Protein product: CASSPGQGNGYTF.

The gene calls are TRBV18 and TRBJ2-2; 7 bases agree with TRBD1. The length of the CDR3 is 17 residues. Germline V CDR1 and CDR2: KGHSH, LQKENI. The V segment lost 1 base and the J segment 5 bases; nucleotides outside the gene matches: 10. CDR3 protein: CASSPLVKGAGTGELFF. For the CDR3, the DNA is TGTGCCAGCTCACCACTTGTGAAGGGGGCCGGGACCGGGGAGCTGTTTTTT.